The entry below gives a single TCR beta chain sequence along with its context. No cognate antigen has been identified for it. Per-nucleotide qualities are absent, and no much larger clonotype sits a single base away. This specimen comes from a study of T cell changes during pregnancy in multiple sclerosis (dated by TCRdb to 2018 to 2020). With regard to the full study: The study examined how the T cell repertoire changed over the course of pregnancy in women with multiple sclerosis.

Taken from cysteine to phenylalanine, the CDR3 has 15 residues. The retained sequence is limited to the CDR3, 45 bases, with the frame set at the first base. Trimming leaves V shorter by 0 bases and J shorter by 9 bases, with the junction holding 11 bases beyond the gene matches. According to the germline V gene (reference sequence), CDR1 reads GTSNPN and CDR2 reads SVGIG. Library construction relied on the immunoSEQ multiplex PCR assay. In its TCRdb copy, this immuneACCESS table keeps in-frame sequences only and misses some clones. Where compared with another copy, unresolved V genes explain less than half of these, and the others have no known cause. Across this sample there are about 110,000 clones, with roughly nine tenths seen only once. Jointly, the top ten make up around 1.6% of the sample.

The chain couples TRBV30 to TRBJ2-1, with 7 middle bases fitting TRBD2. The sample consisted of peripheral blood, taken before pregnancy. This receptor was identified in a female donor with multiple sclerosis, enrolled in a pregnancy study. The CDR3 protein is CAWSVLPSASGEQFF. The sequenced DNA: TGTGCCTGGAGTGTACTCCCCTCGGCTAGCGGTGAGCAGTTCTTC.